The 4 T cell receptor beta chains in this list originate from one sample, sequenced in a study of human T cells and chemical hapten exposure. The sample's time point: patch test 2, 6 weeks after DPC sensitization. As to treatment: therapeutic diphenylcyclopropenone sensitization with weekly scalp DPC. TCRdb recomputed calls from the RACE reads with MiXCR, one row per CDR3 protein. The sample contains about 78,000 distinct CDR3 sequences, about 9% of which appear only once. This specimen was whole blood, taken in connection with sensitization to the hapten diphenylcyclopropenone (DPC). The receptors were gathered from a woman in her fifties or sixties with alopecia areata. Some clones in this sample may be carry-over from other donors' samples.

This sequence joins TRBV30 and TRBJ1-1; D gene ambiguous. From germline, CDR1 is GTSNPN and CDR2 SVGIG (reference sequence). CDR3 length: 13 residues. The V gene lost 2 bases and the J gene lost 4 bases, with 11 bases spanning the gap. The CDR3 DNA follows: TGTGCCTGGAGTCACCTCGCGGGCACTGAAGCTTTCTTT. Its translation is CAWSHLAGTEAFF.

This clonotype appeared a few times. This chain connects TRBV3-1 to TRBJ2-1, with TRBD1 matching 9 bases. J was trimmed by 7 bases and V by 0 bases; bases with no gene match: 4. Germline assignment: CDR1 LGHDT and CDR2 YNNKEL (reference sequence). This CDR3 region has 15 residues. The CDR3 nucleotides read TGTGCCAGCAGCCAAGATAACAGGGGGCGAAATGAGCAGTTCTTC. Residues: CASSQDNRGRNEQFF.

This clonotype has at least ten counts. Here the CDR3 DNA reads TGTGCCAGCAGCCCATCAATTCAGCGACCCTACGAGCAGTACTTC. It translates to CASSPSIQRPYEQYF. The rearrangement uses TRBV7-2 and TRBJ2-7; D is undetermined. This CDR3 is 15 amino acids long. Trimming cost V 5 bases and J 2 bases, with 16 bases left between them. From germline, CDR1 is SGHTA and CDR2 FQGNSA.

This clonotype was seen only a few times. The chain combines TRBV2 with TRBJ1-3; D remains ambiguous. Trimming removed 6 bases from V and 0 bases from J, with 18 bases in between. Germline CDR1 reads SNHLY; CDR2 reads FYNNEI. The CDR3 runs 17 residues. As DNA, the CDR3 is TGTGCCAGCAGGGACCCGTTTGACCACCTCTCTGGAAACACCATATATTTT. Its translation: CASRDPFDHLSGNTIYF. Variable domain in full (rest from reference TRBV2 and TRBJ1-3): EPEVTQTPSHQVTQMGQEVILRCVPISNHLYFYWYRQILGQKVEFLVSFYNNEISEKSEIFDDQFSVERPDGSNFTLKIRSTKLEDSAMYFCASRDPFDHLSGNTIYFGEGSWLTVV.